These T cell receptor beta chains were read from a single sample in a study of monozygotic twins with cystic fibrosis. Assay used: immunoSEQ multiplex PCR; TCRdb lists only in-frame clones, some missing. The sample holds around 36,000 clones, approximately 70% seen once. Specimen: blood. Receptors were obtained from a girl aged 10 to 17 with cystic fibrosis. CDR3s include the opening cysteine and the closing phenylalanine or tryptophan. A D gene is named only where the DNA matches it firmly. Only some rows state a clone size, as once, few, many or a class for expanded clones.

j_call: TRBJ1-2
cdr3_length: 14
v_call: TRBV10-2
d_call: NA
clone_size: NA
cdr3_nt: TGCGCCAGCAGTGATATACGATTTTACTATGGCTACACCTTC
cdr3_aa: CASSDIRFYYGYTF

j_call: TRBJ2-5
cdr3_length: 18
v_call: TRBV13
d_call: TRBD2
clone_size: NA
cdr3_nt: TGTGCCAGCAGCTTAGGGGCCGGACTAGCGGGAGTCGTGGAGACCCAGTACTTC
cdr3_aa: CASSLGAGLAGVVETQYF

j_call: TRBJ2-7
cdr3_length: 14
v_call: TRBV12-5
d_call: NA
clone_size: NA
cdr3_nt: TGTGCTAGAGCTCAGGGCGAAATAACCTACGAGCAGTACTTC
cdr3_aa: CARAQGEITYEQYF

j_call: TRBJ1-3
cdr3_length: 18
v_call: TRBV13
d_call: TRBD1
clone_size: NA
cdr3_nt: TGTGCCAGCAGCCTTGGTAGGCAGGGGGGACTCTCTGGAAACACCATATATTTT
cdr3_aa: CASSLGRQGGLSGNTIYF

j_call: TRBJ1-4
cdr3_length: 14
v_call: TRBV6-5
d_call: NA
clone_size: NA
cdr3_nt: TGTGCCAGCAGTACCGGGACATTGGGTGAAAAACTGTTTTTT
cdr3_aa: CASSTGTLGEKLFF

j_call: TRBJ2-5
cdr3_length: 15
v_call: TRBV5-1
d_call: TRBD2
clone_size: NA
cdr3_nt: TGCGCCAGCGCCCAGACTAGCGGCCCGGGGGAGACCCAGTACTTC
cdr3_aa: CASAQTSGPGETQYF

j_call: TRBJ2-7
cdr3_length: 15
v_call: TRBV6-1
d_call: TRBD1
clone_size: NA
cdr3_nt: TGTGCCAGCATTCGGGTAGGACAGGGGGCCTACGAGCAGTACTTC
cdr3_aa: CASIRVGQGAYEQYF

j_call: TRBJ2-1
cdr3_length: 15
v_call: TRBV9
d_call: TRBD2
clone_size: NA
cdr3_nt: TGTGCCAGCAGCGTTCGGCTAGCGGCCTACAATGAGCAGTTCTTC
cdr3_aa: CASSVRLAAYNEQFF

j_call: TRBJ2-1
cdr3_length: 15
v_call: TRBV19
d_call: TRBD2
clone_size: NA
cdr3_nt: TGTGCCAGTATGGGGGGACTAGCGGATTACAATGAGCAGTTCTTC
cdr3_aa: CASMGGLADYNEQFF

j_call: TRBJ2-7
cdr3_length: 14
v_call: TRBV10-3
d_call: NA
clone_size: NA
cdr3_nt: TGTGCCATCAGTCCCTGGACCGGTCCCGGCGAGCAGTACTTC
cdr3_aa: CAISPWTGPGEQYF

j_call: TRBJ1-1
cdr3_length: 14
v_call: TRBV7-2
d_call: NA
clone_size: NA
cdr3_nt: TGTGCCAGCAGCTTAGCTTTGGGGTACACTGAAGCTTTCTTT
cdr3_aa: CASSLALGYTEAFF

j_call: TRBJ2-3
cdr3_length: 16
v_call: TRBV27
d_call: TRBD2
clone_size: NA
cdr3_nt: TGTGCCAGCAGTTTGTTACTAGCGGGAGGAGCAGATACGCAGTATTTT
cdr3_aa: CASSLLLAGGADTQYF

j_call: TRBJ1-2
cdr3_length: 13
v_call: TRBV5-4
d_call: NA
clone_size: once
cdr3_nt: TGTGCCAGCAGCGACGGACCCGACTATGGCTACACCTTC
cdr3_aa: CASSDGPDYGYTF

j_call: TRBJ2-1
cdr3_length: 13
v_call: TRBV2
d_call: NA
clone_size: NA
cdr3_nt: TGTGCCAGCAGTGCCACAGGACTATTAGAGCAGTTCTTC
cdr3_aa: CASSATGLLEQFF

j_call: TRBJ1-1
cdr3_length: 14
v_call: TRBV29-1
d_call: TRBD1
clone_size: NA
cdr3_nt: TGCAGCGTTGAAAGACAGGGGGCGAACACTGAAGCTTTCTTT
cdr3_aa: CSVERQGANTEAFF

j_call: TRBJ2-4
cdr3_length: 14
v_call: TRBV7-2
d_call: NA
clone_size: NA
cdr3_nt: TGTGCCAGCAGCTTCGCTAGGACAGCCCCCTTTCAGTACTTC
cdr3_aa: CASSFARTAPFQYF

j_call: TRBJ2-5
cdr3_length: 16
v_call: TRBV4-1
d_call: TRBD2
clone_size: few
cdr3_nt: TGCGCCAGCAGCTCTCGACTAGCGGGAGAAGGAGAGACCCAGTACTTC
cdr3_aa: CASSSRLAGEGETQYF

j_call: TRBJ2-1
cdr3_length: 19
v_call: TRBV7-2
d_call: TRBD2
clone_size: NA
cdr3_nt: TGTGCCAGCAGCTTAGTTGCAAGTCTAGCGGGTTATTCCTACAATGAGCAGTTCTTC
cdr3_aa: CASSLVASLAGYSYNEQFF

j_call: TRBJ2-1
cdr3_length: 13
v_call: TRBV7-9
d_call: NA
clone_size: few
cdr3_nt: TGTGCCAGCAGCTTCGCGCAGGCGTGGGAGCAGTTCTTC
cdr3_aa: CASSFAQAWEQFF

j_call: TRBJ1-4
cdr3_length: 14
v_call: TRBV2
d_call: TRBD1
clone_size: few
cdr3_nt: TGTGCCAGCAACCCTGACAGGGGAAGAGAAAAACTGTTTTTT
cdr3_aa: CASNPDRGREKLFF

j_call: TRBJ1-2
cdr3_length: 15
v_call: TRBV5-6
d_call: TRBD1
clone_size: NA
cdr3_nt: TGTGCCAGCAGCTTATCAAGGGGGCCCCCCTATGGCTACACCTTC
cdr3_aa: CASSLSRGPPYGYTF

j_call: TRBJ2-5
cdr3_length: 15
v_call: TRBV7-6
d_call: NA
clone_size: NA
cdr3_nt: TGTGCCAGCAGCTTAGCCCTCGGCAGCCAAGAGACCCAGTACTTC
cdr3_aa: CASSLALGSQETQYF

j_call: TRBJ2-5
cdr3_length: 15
v_call: TRBV30
d_call: NA
clone_size: NA
cdr3_nt: TGTGCCTGGGGGGGTTGGGGACAAAGTTGGGAGACCCAGTACTTC
cdr3_aa: CAWGGWGQSWETQYF

j_call: TRBJ1-1
cdr3_length: 13
v_call: TRBV6-5
d_call: TRBD1
clone_size: NA
cdr3_nt: TGTGCCAGCACTTTCGGGACAGGCACTGAAGCTTTCTTT
cdr3_aa: CASTFGTGTEAFF

j_call: TRBJ2-7
cdr3_length: 15
v_call: TRBV18
d_call: TRBD2
clone_size: few
cdr3_nt: TGTGCCAGCTCACCCACTAGCGGGAGCCCATACGAGCAGTACTTC
cdr3_aa: CASSPTSGSPYEQYF